The rows below give T cell receptor beta chains drawn from one sample of a study of cytomegalovirus exposure and HLA in healthy donors. This table comes from immunoSEQ multiplex PCR, and its TCRdb copy is limited to in-frame clones, with some not included. Among approximately 51,000 clones listed, approximately 85% were seen once. Sequences were obtained from PBMCs. These receptors were collected from a boy between 5 and 17 years old in good health and CMV-seropositive. Both conserved end residues are trimmed from each CDR3. Each record gives: V gene, J gene, CDR3 protein.

TRBV11-2,TRBJ2-2,ASSPPGLGVRELF
TRBV7-9,TRBJ1-2,ASSEGAGYGYT
TRBV5-1,TRBJ2-1,AIRGDNEQF
TRBV6-1,TRBJ1-1,ASSLFRDSNTEAF
TRBV18,TRBJ2-7,ASSPRVGNSYEQY
TRBV7-8,TRBJ2-6,ASSLTRGTSGVSGANVLT
TRBV29-1,TRBJ2-1,SVLKGSGGRNDEQF
TRBV29-1,TRBJ2-2,SGQLARTGELF
TRBV18,TRBJ2-3,ASSPEGGHTDTQY
TRBV7-8,TRBJ2-3,ASSLESATGRDTQY
TRBV6-6,TRBJ2-2,ASSYDSGELF
TRBV11-1,TRBJ2-5,ASSLAHGGVETQY
TRBV2,TRBJ2-1,ASGPGVSSYNEQF
TRBV2,TRBJ2-7,ASSQGGGDGEQY
TRBV6-1,TRBJ2-3,ASSDMGDFLENTQY
TRBV29-1,TRBJ2-1,SVIRGSSYNEQF
TRBV7-2,TRBJ1-6,ASSPREGNSPLH
TRBV4-1,TRBJ2-5,ASSQEPSGGQETQY
TRBV6-1,TRBJ2-7,ASVRGGTEQY
TRBV7-9,TRBJ2-4,ASSFDLGTGNIQY
TRBV7-2,TRBJ1-5,ASSERVFSNQPQH
TRBV19,TRBJ2-2,ASNQGGRELF
TRBV13,TRBJ2-6,ASSPGTRGSGANVLT
TRBV4-1,TRBJ2-3,ASSQPMGSTDTQY
TRBV20-1,TRBJ2-1,SASSYNEQF
TRBV6-5,TRBJ1-1,ASSYSGVLDTEAF
TRBV5-4,TRBJ2-7,ASSLEIGQGSSYEQY
TRBV15,TRBJ2-6,ATSREQLAGANVLT
TRBV7-3,TRBJ2-5,ASSPRGGGAQETQY
TRBV19,TRBJ1-1,ASRSSGRDTEAF
TRBV2,TRBJ2-1,ASRSIGGRYNEQF
TRBV5-6,TRBJ1-4,ASSSQGKLF
TRBV6-5,TRBJ2-4,ASSRYSGGKNIQY
TRBV29-1,TRBJ2-5,SVEDQAGAETQY
TRBV6-5,TRBJ1-5,ASGFSGNQPQH
TRBV7-6,TRBJ2-5,ASSRDTQETQY
TRBV7-9,TRBJ2-3,ASSPHY
TRBV5-6,TRBJ2-5,ASSFGPGDMN
TRBV28,TRBJ2-3,ASSRGASGVFNTQY